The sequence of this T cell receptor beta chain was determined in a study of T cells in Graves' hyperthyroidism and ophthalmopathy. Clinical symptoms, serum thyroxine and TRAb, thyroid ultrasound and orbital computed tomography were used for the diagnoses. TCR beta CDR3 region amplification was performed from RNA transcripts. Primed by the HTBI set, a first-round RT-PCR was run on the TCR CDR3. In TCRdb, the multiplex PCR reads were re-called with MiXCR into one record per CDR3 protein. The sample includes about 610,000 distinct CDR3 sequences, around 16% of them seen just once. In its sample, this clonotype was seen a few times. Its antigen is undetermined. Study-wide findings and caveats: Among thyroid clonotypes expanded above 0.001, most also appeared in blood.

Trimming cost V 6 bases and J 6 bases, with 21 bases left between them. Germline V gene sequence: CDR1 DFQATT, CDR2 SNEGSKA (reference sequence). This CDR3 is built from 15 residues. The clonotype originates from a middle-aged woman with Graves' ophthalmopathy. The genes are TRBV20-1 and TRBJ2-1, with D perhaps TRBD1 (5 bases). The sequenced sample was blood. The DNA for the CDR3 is TGCAGTGCGCCTCGAGGACCAGGGAAACGCAATGAGCAGTTCTTC. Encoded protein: CSAPRGPGKRNEQFF.